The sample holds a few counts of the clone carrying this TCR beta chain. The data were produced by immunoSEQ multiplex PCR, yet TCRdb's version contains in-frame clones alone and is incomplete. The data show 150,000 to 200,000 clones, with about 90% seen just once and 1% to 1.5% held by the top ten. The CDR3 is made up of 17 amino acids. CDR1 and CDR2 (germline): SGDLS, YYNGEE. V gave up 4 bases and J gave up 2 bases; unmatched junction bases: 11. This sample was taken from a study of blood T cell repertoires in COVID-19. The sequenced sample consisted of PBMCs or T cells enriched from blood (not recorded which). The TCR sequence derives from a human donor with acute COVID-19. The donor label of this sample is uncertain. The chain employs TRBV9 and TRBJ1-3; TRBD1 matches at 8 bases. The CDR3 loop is CASSRDGQGIAGNTIYF. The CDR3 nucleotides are TGTGCCAGCAGCCGAGATGGACAGGGTATCGCTGGAAACACCATATATTTT.